The 21 T cell receptor beta chains listed next were all sequenced from one sample in a study of CD8 T cells in Susac syndrome. Reverse transcription used about 0.45 to 1 ug RNA and random hexamers. TCRdb redid the calling of the immunoSEQ multiplex PCR reads with MiXCR, one entry per CDR3 protein. This sample has 150,000 to 200,000 distinct CDR3 sequences, with around 95% found just once. Sequencing was performed on CD4+ T cells from PBMCs. Source of these receptors: a human donor in good health.

This clonotype was observed once. This chain uses TRBV29-1 with TRBJ1-1; no reliable D call. CDR3 length equals 13 residues. The germline CDR1 and CDR2 sequences are SQVTM and ANQGSEA. Trimming took 4 bases from V and 4 from J, leaving 13 bases between them. CDR3 nucleotide sequence: TGCAGCGTTGGACGCCAGGCGGGCACTGAAGCTTTCTTT. This codes for CSVGRQAGTEAFF.

V usage is TRBV20-1 and J usage is TRBJ2-5; 8 nucleotides match TRBD2. The CDR3 runs to 13 residues. The J segment lost 4 bases and the V segment lost 5 bases, leaving 6 bases of the junction unmatched. Germline CDR1 and CDR2: DFQATT and SNEGSKA (reference sequence). CDR3 bases: TGCAGTGCTCTGCGGGGGGAGGGAGAGACCCAGTACTTC. As protein: CSALRGEGETQYF.

The chain joins TRBV20-1 to TRBJ1-2; D is perhaps TRBD1 (5 bases). The CDR3 length is 13 residues. In germline, CDR1 is DFQATT, CDR2 SNEGSKA (reference sequence). Trimming removed 0 bases at V and 4 bases at J, with 9 bases between. Here the CDR3 reads CSARDGGSYGYTF. CDR3 DNA: TGCAGTGCTAGAGATGGGGGTAGCTATGGCTACACCTTC.

The rearrangement uses TRBV29-1 and TRBJ2-3; 11 bases map to TRBD1. The CDR3 totals 14 residues. V lost 5 bases to trimming and J lost 5 bases; unmatched junction nucleotides: 6. Germline CDR1 is SQVTM and CDR2 is ANQGSEA. For the CDR3, the DNA is TGCAGCGTTAGGGACAGGGGGTTTGAAGATACGCAGTATTTT. This gives the protein CSVRDRGFEDTQYF.

This chain links TRBV4-2 with TRBJ2-3; 9 nucleotides line up with TRBD2. Germline V gene lookup returns CDR1 LGHNA and CDR2 YNFKEQ. Trimming removed 1 base from V and 2 bases from J; junction bases left unmatched: 10. CDR3 length: 18 residues. DNA of the CDR3: TGTGCCAGCAGCCAAGCCTGGGCTAGCGGGGTCTACACAGATACGCAGTATTTT. Translation gives CASSQAWASGVYTDTQYF.

The gene calls are TRBV20-1 and TRBJ2-3, with 12 bases lining up with TRBD2. Germline V gives CDR1 DFQATT, CDR2 SNEGSKA (reference sequence). The CDR3 spans 15 residues. J was trimmed by 0 bases and V by 3 bases; bases with no gene match: 1. CDR3 protein: CSASGLAGSTDTQYF. The CDR3 nucleotides are TGCAGTGCTAGTGGACTAGCGGGAAGCACAGATACGCAGTATTTT.

The chain recombines TRBV27 with TRBJ1-1; no clear D. The germline V gene encodes CDR1 MNHEY and CDR2 SMNVEV (reference sequence). With 2 bases removed from V and 1 base from J, the gap between germline ends came to 8 bases. There are 14 residues in the CDR3. The CDR3 loop reads CASSLVKGNTEAFF. The DNA for the CDR3 is TGTGCCAGCAGTTTAGTGAAGGGGAACACTGAAGCTTTCTTT.

The V gene is TRBV29-1, the J gene TRBJ1-5, with 7 bases lining up with TRBD1. The trim removed 6 bases at V and 1 base at J, leaving 6 bases unmatched. The CDR3 consists of 14 residues. Germline lookup yields CDR1 SQVTM and CDR2 ANQGSEA. The CDR3 protein is CSVGETGSNQPQHF. CDR3 bases: TGCAGCGTCGGAGAGACAGGGAGCAATCAGCCCCAGCATTTT.

The chain recombines TRBV3-1 with TRBJ1-2; maybe TRBD1 (6 bases). The germline V gene has CDR1 LGHDT and CDR2 YNNKEL (reference sequence). The CDR3 contains 15 residues. Trimming stripped 2 bases from V and 5 bases from J, with 15 bases between. The CDR3 here is CASSQRRGRGYGYTF. CDR3 coding DNA: TGTGCCAGCAGCCAAAGGCGGGGGCGCGGGTATGGCTACACCTTC.

V usage is TRBV5-6 and J usage is TRBJ2-3, with D unresolved. Germline CDR1 reads SGHDT; CDR2 reads YYEEEE. The CDR3 contains 14 residues. Trimming removed 4 bases at V and 0 bases at J, with 9 bases between. CDR3 loop: CASSPSRSTDTQYF. CDR3 coding DNA: TGTGCCAGCAGCCCGAGCAGGAGCACAGATACGCAGTATTTT.

The rearrangement joins TRBV3-1 to TRBJ1-2; D is unresolved. CDR3 length equals 15 residues. Trimming stripped 3 bases from V and 8 bases from J, with 19 bases between. Germline V gene data show CDR1 as LGHDT and CDR2 as YNNKEL (reference sequence). CDR3 nucleotide sequence: TGTGCCAGCAGCCAGGGCCGGGGAGGCCCGGGAGGCTACACCTTC. Protein sequence: CASSQGRGGPGGYTF.

This chain connects TRBV27 to TRBJ2-7; 8 bases are a match to TRBD1. The junction had 9 bases not matched to a gene; V was cut back by 5 bases and J by 3 bases. This CDR3 has 15 amino acids. Germline CDR1 and CDR2: MNHEY and SMNVEV (reference sequence). The CDR3 protein is CASSLMDRAGYEQYF. DNA for the CDR3: TGTGCCAGCAGTCTCATGGACAGGGCCGGCTACGAGCAGTACTTC.

This clonotype has only one observation. The rearrangement joins TRBV11-3 to TRBJ2-1, with 9 bases matching TRBD2. The CDR3 runs 16 residues. Germline CDR1 and CDR2: SGHNT and YENEEA. Trimming at V came to 0 bases and at J to 8 bases, leaving 8 bases not matched to a gene. In DNA, the CDR3 is TGTGCCAGCAGCTTAGATGGGCGGGGGGGCCAAGATGAGCAGTTCTTC. It encodes CASSLDGRGGQDEQFF.

The chain has TRBV14 and TRBJ1-6; 10 bases align to TRBD1. The trim removed 4 bases at V and 10 bases at J, leaving 4 bases unmatched. The germline gives CDR1 SGHDN, CDR2 FVKESK. CDR3 size: 14 residues. CDR3 sequence reads: CASSRGDRGSPLHF. The CDR3 DNA sequence: TGTGCCAGCAGCCGAGGGGACAGGGGCTCACCCCTCCACTTT. The full variable domain, its missing parts supplied by reference TRBV14 and TRBJ1-6, is EAGVTQFPSHSVIEKGQTVTLRCDPISGHDNLYWYRRVMGKEIKFLLHFVKESKQDESGMPNNRFLAERTGGTYSTLKVQPAELEDSGVYFCASSRGDRGSPLHFGNGTRLTVT.

Only one count was recorded for this clonotype. The chain links TRBV9 to TRBJ1-6; D is unresolved. V was trimmed by 0 bases and J by 6 bases, leaving 16 bases between them. CDR1 and CDR2 (germline): SGDLS, YYNGEE. This CDR3 is built from 17 residues. For the CDR3, the DNA is TGTGCCAGCAGCGTAGCTCTGGCCCCGGAACGTAATTCACCCCTCCACTTT. Residues: CASSVALAPERNSPLHF.

The chain has TRBV27 and TRBJ2-1; 11 nucleotides match TRBD1. V trimming: 5 bases; J trimming: 4 bases; junction bases outside the gene matches: 13. CDR1 is MNHEY and CDR2 is SMNVEV in the germline V gene (reference sequence). This CDR3 contains 18 residues. The CDR3 DNA reads as TGTGCCAGCAGTCTTAAAGTTCCGGACAGGGGGCTATACAATGAGCAGTTCTTC. Protein sequence: CASSLKVPDRGLYNEQFF.

This chain connects TRBV7-9 to TRBJ2-3; a weak D match, TRBD1 (6 bases). This CDR3 is 12 amino acids long. Germline assignment: CDR1 SEHNR and CDR2 FQNEAQ (reference sequence). V was pared by 6 bases and J by 6 bases, with 10 bases between. The CDR3, as DNA: TGTGCCAGCAGACGACAGGCCGATACGCAGTATTTT. Its translation: CASRRQADTQYF.

This clonotype was seen only once. The chain is built from TRBV27 and TRBJ1-5, with D hard to call. In germline, CDR1 is MNHEY, CDR2 SMNVEV (reference sequence). V lost 5 bases to trimming and J lost 4 bases, with 12 bases between them. This CDR3 contains 14 residues. CDR3 protein: CASSVTVGNQPQHF. CDR3 DNA sequence: TGTGCCAGCAGTGTAACGGTTGGTAATCAGCCCCAGCATTTT.

This clonotype was seen only once. An end of the junction differs from the germline gene, which may be a read error. This sequence joins TRBV18 and TRBJ2-1; D call uncertain. Germline V gene data show CDR1 as KGHSH and CDR2 as LQKENI. This CDR3 is 13 amino acids long. The CDR3 loop is CASSPFSSNEQFF. For the CDR3, the DNA is TGTGCCAGCTCACCTTTTTCCTCCAATGAGCAGTTCTTC.

This clonotype appeared a few times. The chain uses TRBV12-3 or TRBV12-4 and TRBJ2-2, with D unclear. V was clipped by 1 base and J by 2 bases, with 2 bases between them. This CDR3 is built from 13 residues. The CDR3 reads CASSLDNTGELFF. The CDR3 DNA is TGTGCCAGCAGTTTAGACAACACCGGGGAGCTGTTTTTT.

This clonotype has only a few counts. The chain uses TRBV6-6 and TRBJ1-5; D unresolved. CDR1 is MNHNY and CDR2 is SVGAGI in the germline V gene (reference sequence). This CDR3 comprises 12 residues. Trimming shortened V by 8 bases and J by 2 bases, and 7 bases separated the two germline ends. CDR3 sequence: CASRGGNQPQHF. The CDR3 bases are TGTGCCAGCCGCGGGGGCAATCAGCCCCAGCATTTT.